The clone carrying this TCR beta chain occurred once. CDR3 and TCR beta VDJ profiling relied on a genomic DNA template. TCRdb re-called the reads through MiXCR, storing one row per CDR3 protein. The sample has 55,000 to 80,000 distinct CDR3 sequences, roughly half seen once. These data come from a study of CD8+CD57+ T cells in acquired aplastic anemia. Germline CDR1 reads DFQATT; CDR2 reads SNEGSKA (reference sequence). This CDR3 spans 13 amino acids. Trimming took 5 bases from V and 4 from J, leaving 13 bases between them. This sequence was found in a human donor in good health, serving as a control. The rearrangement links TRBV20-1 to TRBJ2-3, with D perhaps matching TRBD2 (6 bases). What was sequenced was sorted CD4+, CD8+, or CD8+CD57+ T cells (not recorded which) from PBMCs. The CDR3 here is CSARDSPADTQYF. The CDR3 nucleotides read TGCAGTGCTCGGGACTCTCCCGCAGATACGCAGTATTTT.